Below are 30 T cell receptor beta chains sequenced from a single sample in a study of T cells in Graves' hyperthyroidism and ophthalmopathy. The TCR beta CDR3 regions underwent amplification using RNA transcripts as the source. RT-PCR in the first round (using the HTBI primer set) targeted the TCR CDR3. TCRdb re-called the multiplex PCR reads through MiXCR, storing one row per CDR3 protein. The sample records around 340,000 distinct CDR3 sequences, around 14% being singletons. Sequenced sample: blood. These receptors were obtained from a woman aged 30 to 39 with Graves' hyperthyroidism.

The table lists this clonotype with a few counts. The chain has TRBV5-6 and TRBJ2-5; D is uncertain. V was pared by 1 base and J by 5 bases, with 12 bases between. Germline CDR1 SGHDT, CDR2 YYEEEE. CDR3 size: 14 residues. CDR3 in DNA: TGTGCCAGCAGCTTGAGTTCGAGTTGGGAGACCCAGTACTTC. It specifies CASSLSSSWETQYF.

In its sample, this clonotype was seen many times. The chain is built from TRBV11-2 and TRBJ1-5; TRBD1 is a possible D gene (5 bases). V was trimmed by 1 base and J by 3 bases, leaving 10 bases between them. Germline V gene data show CDR1 as SGHAT and CDR2 as FQNNGV. The CDR3 is 15 amino acids. The CDR3: CASSLGSRDNQPQHF. The DNA for the CDR3 is TGTGCCAGCAGCTTAGGGAGCAGGGACAATCAGCCCCAGCATTTT.

The sample holds a few counts of this clonotype. The genes are TRBV20-1 and TRBJ2-5, with a tentative D call TRBD1 (6 bases). The germline V and J ends were trimmed by 7 bases and 10 bases, with 25 bases remaining between them. CDR1 and CDR2 from the germline V gene are DFQATT and SNEGSKA (reference sequence). The CDR3 extends over 14 amino acids. CDR3 in DNA: TGCAGTGTCGTCTCACCCAGGGACAAGTGGGACCAGTACTTC. This gives the protein CSVVSPRDKWDQYF.

This clonotype is medium-sized within its sample. The chain employs TRBV29-1 and TRBJ2-1, with D perhaps matching TRBD2 (6 bases). The CDR3 loop spans 14 amino acids. V shed 2 bases and J shed 4 bases, with 12 bases lying between them. Germline V gene sequence: CDR1 SQVTM, CDR2 ANQGSEA. The CDR3 is CSVERGTLYNEQFF. The CDR3 DNA reads as TGCAGCGTTGAACGGGGGACGCTATACAATGAGCAGTTCTTC.

A word on this clonotype: A much bigger clone sits one base away, suggesting this may be a read error. The chain is built from TRBV25-1 and TRBJ1-2; D unresolved. This CDR3 is built from 16 residues. CDR1 is MGHDK, CDR2 SYGVNS, per germline. The CDR3 region has the DNA TGTCCCAGCAGTGAATGGAGCAGCAGTATGACAAATGGCTACACCTTC. It encodes CPSSEWSSSMTNGYTF.

This clonotype was counted only a few times. This rearrangement joins TRBV3-1 to TRBJ1-5; perhaps TRBD1 as D (6 bases). Germline V gives CDR1 LGHDT, CDR2 YNNKEL (reference sequence). This CDR3 is built from 14 residues. The V and J ends lost 4 bases and 6 bases respectively, with 13 bases between them. CDR3 protein: CASSPRGGGQPQHF. The DNA for the CDR3 is TGTGCCAGCAGCCCCAGGGGTGGGGGTCAGCCCCAGCATTTT.

This clonotype was seen repeatedly, ten times or more. J is TRBJ2-2 and V is TRBV6-1, with D possibly TRBD2 on 5 matching bases. This CDR3 contains 16 residues. V lost 5 bases, J lost 1 base, and 14 bases lay in between. Looked up from germline, CDR1 is MNHNS and CDR2 is SASEGT. Here the CDR3 reads CASSFLDSLNTGELFF. The CDR3 DNA sequence: TGTGCCAGCAGTTTCCTGGACTCACTGAACACCGGGGAGCTGTTTTTT.

This clonotype was seen repeatedly, ten times or more. The rearrangement uses TRBV28 and TRBJ1-1; D remains ambiguous. V lost 2 bases, J lost 5 bases, and 12 bases lay in between. The CDR3 loop spans 14 amino acids. Germline V CDR1 and CDR2: MDHEN, SYDVKM. CDR3 DNA: TGTGCCAGCAGTTTAAGCCGCCTGGCGACTGAAGCTTTCTTT. Amino acids: CASSLSRLATEAFF.

This rearrangement joins TRBV6-1 to TRBJ2-4, with 7 bases aligning to TRBD1. The germline V gene has CDR1 MNHNS and CDR2 SASEGT. V was clipped by 6 bases and J by 4 bases; unmatched bases: 9. The length of the CDR3 is 15 residues. CDR3 protein: CASRDTGQPKNIQYF. The CDR3 nucleotides read TGTGCCAGCAGGGATACGGGACAGCCAAAAAACATTCAGTACTTC.

This clonotype has a handful of counts. J is TRBJ2-7 and V is TRBV10-3; TRBD2 aligns across 11 bases. The CDR3 covers 15 residues. CDR1 and CDR2 from the germline V gene are ENHRY and SYGVKD. After removal of 6 bases from V and 2 bases from J, the junction contained 6 bases not matched to a gene. The CDR3 sequence: CAIRMTSGATYEQYF. CDR3 in DNA: TGTGCCATCAGGATGACTAGCGGGGCTACCTACGAGCAGTACTTC.

This clonotype was seen ten or more times. Here the CDR3 reads CASSAGPWETQYF. The CDR3 DNA reads as TGCGCCAGCAGTGCTGGCCCATGGGAGACCCAGTACTTC. V usage is TRBV10-2 and J usage is TRBJ2-5; D unresolved. V lost 4 bases to trimming and J lost 5 bases, with 11 bases between them. Germline V CDR1 and CDR2: WSHSY, SAAADI. The CDR3 consists of 13 residues.

This clonotype was found many times. The V call is TRBV12-3 or TRBV12-4, the J call TRBJ1-4; tentative D call: TRBD1 (5 bases). The CDR3 loop spans 13 amino acids. Trimming took off 5 bases at V and 8 bases at J, with 12 bases between the two ends. The CDR3 is CASSKGLGEKLFF. The CDR3 DNA follows: TGTGCCAGCAGTAAGGGACTCGGGGAAAAACTGTTTTTT.

This clonotype appeared a few times. The chain recombines TRBV29-1 with TRBJ2-1; no clear D gene. This CDR3 is built from 13 residues. From germline, CDR1 is SQVTM and CDR2 ANQGSEA. V dropped 6 bases and J dropped 0 bases, with 9 bases sitting between them. In DNA, the CDR3 is TGCAGCGTCCTGTCAAGCTCCTACAATGAGCAGTTCTTC. As protein: CSVLSSSYNEQFF.

This clonotype was counted at least ten times. V and J are TRBV7-2 and TRBJ2-5; perhaps D is TRBD1 or TRBD2 (5 bases each). The ends were cut back, 4 bases at V and 5 bases at J, with 14 bases in the middle. The CDR3 spans 14 residues. CDR1 and CDR2 (germline): SGHTA, FQGNSA. The CDR3 loop is CASSSKPGTETQYF. CDR3 nucleotide sequence: TGTGCCAGCAGCTCAAAGCCCGGGACGGAGACCCAGTACTTC.

The chain couples TRBV29-1 to TRBJ2-1; D call uncertain. This CDR3 is built from 13 residues. Germline V gene data show CDR1 as SQVTM and CDR2 as ANQGSEA. Trimming took 4 bases from V and 2 from J, leaving 9 bases between them. The CDR3 nucleotides are TGCAGCGTTGTAACGGAGACCTACAATGAGCAGTTCTTC. Its protein is CSVVTETYNEQFF.

This clonotype turned up a few times. The final CDR3 position lacks the conserved phenylalanine or tryptophan, pointing to a likely read error. The rearrangement joins TRBV24-1 to TRBJ1-5; 8 bases are shared with TRBD1. CDR3 length: 15 residues. Looked up from germline, CDR1 is KGHDR and CDR2 is SFDVKD. V gave up 5 bases and J gave up 4 bases; unmatched junction bases: 6. CDR3 sequence reads: CATSGTGGSNQPQHL. Here the CDR3 DNA reads TGTGCCACCAGTGGTACAGGGGGGTCGAATCAGCCCCAGCATCTT.

This clonotype was counted many times. The chain is built from TRBV12-3 or TRBV12-4 and TRBJ2-7, with D maybe TRBD1 (5 bases). The CDR3 sequence is 14 residues long. V shed 5 bases and J shed 2 bases, with 13 bases lying between them. Written as DNA, the CDR3 is TGTGCCAGCAGTCTGACAGAATTAACCTACGAGCAGTACTTC. It encodes CASSLTELTYEQYF.

The V call is TRBV7-9, the J call TRBJ1-1, with D possibly TRBD1 on 5 matching bases. This CDR3 is 13 amino acids long. Germline V lookup: CDR1 SEHNR, CDR2 FQNEAQ (reference sequence). Trimming shortened V by 0 bases and J by 5 bases, and 7 bases separated the two germline ends. CDR3 DNA: TGTGCCAGCAGCTTAGCAGGGGAGACTGAAGCTTTCTTT. Its protein product is CASSLAGETEAFF.

The rearrangement joins TRBV10-3 to TRBJ2-1, with TRBD2 matching over 8 bases. The CDR3 runs 14 residues. The trim removed 7 bases at V and 0 bases at J, leaving 2 bases unmatched. Germline CDR1 is ENHRY and CDR2 is SYGVKD. In nucleotides, the CDR3 is TGTGCCATCAAGCTAGCGGGCTCCTACAATGAGCAGTTCTTC. The encoded protein is CAIKLAGSYNEQFF.

This clonotype was detected a few times. The CDR3 reads CASSLGGLLSYNEQFF. The CDR3 bases are TGTGCCAGCAGCTTAGGAGGCCTTCTCTCCTACAATGAGCAGTTCTTC. This sequence joins TRBV7-3 and TRBJ2-1; TRBD2 is a possible D gene (5 bases). CDR3 length: 16 amino acids. With 2 bases removed from V and 0 bases from J, the gap between germline ends came to 11 bases. The germline V gene has CDR1 SGHTA and CDR2 FQGTGA.

Comment on this clonotype: An end of the junction differs from the germline gene, which may be a read error. The V and J genes are TRBV24-1 and TRBJ2-2; TRBD1 matches at 8 bases. The germline V gene has CDR1 KGHDR and CDR2 SFDVKD. CDR3 length equals 15 residues. In nucleotides, the CDR3 is TGTGCCACCAGTGCTCGGACAGGGCTCACCGGGGGGCTGTTTTTT. Translation: CATSARTGLTGGLFF.

This clonotype was seen many times. The V and J genes are TRBV6-1 and TRBJ2-7; D ambiguous. Between the trimmed V and J ends, which lost 8 bases and 6 bases, there was a span of 11 bases. The CDR3 totals 11 residues. CDR1 is MNHNS and CDR2 is SASEGT in the germline V gene. The CDR3 DNA follows: TGTGCCAGCTTCCGGGTAGGCGAGCAGTACTTC. This translates into CASFRVGEQYF.

This clonotype appeared many times. The chain carries TRBV7-3 and TRBJ2-1, with TRBD2 identical over 8 bases. V shed 5 bases, J shed 0 bases, and the junction held 3 bases outside the gene matches. CDR1 and CDR2 from the germline V gene are SGHTA and FQGTGA. CDR3 length: 15 residues. CDR3 DNA sequence: TGTGCCAGCAGCGTAGCGGGACCCTCCTACAATGAGCAGTTCTTC. Residues: CASSVAGPSYNEQFF.

This clonotype was recorded at least ten times. CDR3 residues: CASSIREETQYF. The CDR3 coding sequence is TGTGCCAGCAGTATCAGAGAAGAGACCCAGTACTTC. This chain joins TRBV12-3 or TRBV12-4 and TRBJ2-5; D ambiguous. Between the trimmed V and J ends, which lost 5 bases and 3 bases, there was a span of 7 bases. This CDR3 comprises 12 residues.

This clonotype was recorded a few times. The chain carries TRBV12-3 or TRBV12-4 and TRBJ2-7; TRBD2 agrees at 9 bases. This CDR3 region has 14 residues. Trimming removed 3 bases from V and 3 bases from J; junction bases left unmatched: 3. CDR3 in DNA: TGTGCCAGCAGTTTTAGCGGGAGTCACTACGAGCAGTACTTC. Translating it yields CASSFSGSHYEQYF.

There are many counts of this clonotype. The chain recombines TRBV24-1 with TRBJ2-7, with D tentatively TRBD2 (7 bases). V was clipped by 5 bases and J by 4 bases, with 20 bases between them. The germline V gene encodes CDR1 KGHDR and CDR2 SFDVKD. The CDR3 is 16 residues long. The CDR3 reads CATSGEGGPSEYEQYF. The CDR3 bases are TGTGCCACCAGTGGTGAGGGGGGGCCATCTGAGTACGAGCAGTACTTC.

This clonotype was recorded many times. This chain connects TRBV24-1 to TRBJ2-3, with 8 bases matching TRBD2. The CDR3 is made up of 16 amino acids. Germline trimming cut 1 base from V and 1 base from J; bases unmatched to any gene: 3. Germline V lookup: CDR1 KGHDR, CDR2 SFDVKD. CDR3 sequence: CATSDFSREGTDTQYF. The CDR3 coding sequence is TGTGCCACCAGTGATTTCTCGCGGGAGGGCACAGATACGCAGTATTTT.

This clonotype was found many times. The V call is TRBV28, the J call TRBJ1-4; D not resolved. CDR1 and CDR2 (germline): MDHEN, SYDVKM. Trimming removed 3 bases at V and 10 bases at J, with 6 bases between. The CDR3 extends over 11 amino acids. The CDR3: CASSLGSKLFF. DNA for the CDR3: TGTGCCAGCAGTTTGGGGTCAAAACTGTTTTTT.

This clonotype has ten or more counts. The chain joins TRBV28 to TRBJ1-2; D ambiguous. The germline V and J ends were trimmed by 5 bases and 6 bases, with 13 bases remaining between them. Germline assignment: CDR1 MDHEN and CDR2 SYDVKM. The CDR3 has 13 amino acids. Written as DNA, the CDR3 is TGTGCCAGCAGTCGGACTGAACTAAATGGCTACACCTTC. This translates into CASSRTELNGYTF.

This clonotype was counted ten times or more. The DNA of the CDR3 is TGTGCCAGCAGCCGGACAGACCTTAACTATGGCTACACCTTC. Its protein is CASSRTDLNYGYTF. The V and J genes are TRBV3-1 and TRBJ1-2; tentative D call: TRBD1 (6 bases). CDR3 length: 14 residues. Germline lookup yields CDR1 LGHDT and CDR2 YNNKEL (reference sequence). V lost 4 bases to trimming and J lost 1 base, with 10 bases between them. Using reference TRBV3-1 and TRBJ1-2 for the parts outside the CDR3, the full variable domain is DTAVSQTPKYLVTQMGNDKSIKCEQNLGHDTMYWYKQDSKKFLKIMFSYNNKELIINETVPNRFSPKSPDKAHLNLHINSLELGDSAVYFCASSRTDLNYGYTFGSGTRLTVV.